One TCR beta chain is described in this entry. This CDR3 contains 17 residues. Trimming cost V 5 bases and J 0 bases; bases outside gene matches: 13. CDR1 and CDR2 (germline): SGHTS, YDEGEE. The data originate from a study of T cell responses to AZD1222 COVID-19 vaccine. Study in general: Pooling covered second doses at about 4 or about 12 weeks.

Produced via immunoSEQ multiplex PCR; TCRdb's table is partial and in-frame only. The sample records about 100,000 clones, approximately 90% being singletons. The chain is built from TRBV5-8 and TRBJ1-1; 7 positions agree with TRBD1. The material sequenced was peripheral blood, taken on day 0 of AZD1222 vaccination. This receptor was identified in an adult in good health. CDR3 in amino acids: CASRPPGTEYMNTEAFF. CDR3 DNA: TGTGCCAGCAGACCCCCCGGGACAGAATACATGAACACTGAAGCTTTCTTT.